This record looks at one T cell receptor (beta chain) sequence and its context. Its antigen target is currently unknown. No per-base quality is available; no much larger clone lies one base away. The sample comes from a study of blood T cell repertoires in COVID-19 (dated by TCRdb to about 2020). Notes on the research overall: Samples covering the acute and convalescent phases of COVID-19 were provided by collaborators in the United States, Italy and Spain. Sample metadata almost always included a de-identified subject ID, COVID-19 status, age in years and sex. The material from the prospective study consisted of cDNA or gDNA derived from T cells, B-cell-depleted T cells, or PBMCs. The samples were drawn from the first 160 participants of the ongoing ImmuneRACE study and from 950 to 1,500 subjects provided by 6 global collaborators. The dataset comprised deeply sampled blood TCRbeta repertoires from subjects exposed to, actively infected with, or recovered from COVID-19. A freely available public database, intended as a resource for researchers studying the immune response to SARS-CoV-2, is where the repertoires were released. HLA class I and class II types, where available, came from metadata supplied by the sample provider rather than from assay-based typing.

One collaborating source in Seattle enrolled patients while the patients were actively infected and followed the patients over time throughout the course of disease. Collaborating institutions collected whole blood in K2EDTA tubes following their own protocols. For TCRbeta analysis, collaborator samples were shipped as frozen whole blood, as isolated PBMCs, or as DNA extracted from either sample type. The immunoSEQ Assay, a bias-controlled multiplex PCR, was used to amplify TCRbeta CDR3 regions from genomic DNA. The authors' analysis ran thus. Within the assay, amplification of reference gene primers was used to estimate how many nucleated cells each sample contained. To quantify the absolute abundance of each unique TCRbeta CDR3 rearrangement, sequence reads were collapsed and filtered. For each sample, productive Simpson clonality was calculated as the square root of Simpson's diversity index over productive rearrangements. This is the immuneACCESS table as TCRdb keeps it, with only in-frame sequences that have V and J called. A part of the clones is gone; compared with another copy, unresolved V genes explain less than half, and the rest is unexplained. From that table come the V and J calls and clone size; the DNA was used to work out D and trimming. Within this sample are roughly 500,000 clones, with 89% of them counted one time only. Of the sample, roughly 0.84% falls within the top ten clones.

Trimmed from V: 6 bases; trimmed from J: 4 bases; junction bases lacking a gene match: 5. CDR1 and CDR2, per the germline V gene (reference sequence), are MNHEY and SMNVEV. The CDR3 starts with the cysteine, ends with the phenylalanine, and has 14 residues. Of all the DNA, just the CDR3 is kept, 42 bases in frame from base 1. The paper's findings and limits, for the study overall: Clinical and demographic metadata were provided uncurated, with the amount varying by source and participant.

The source is a man younger than 30 with COVID-19, enrolled during active disease. The sample was peripheral blood. Recombination joined TRBV27 with TRBJ1-2; 10 bases in between match TRBD1. The DNA sequence is as follows: TGTGCCAGCAGGACGACAGGGGGCGCCTATGGCTACACCTTC. It specifies CASRTTGGAYGYTF.